The clone carrying this T cell receptor beta chain was found a few times. Its matching antigen is unknown. TCRdb passed the 5' RACE reads through MiXCR, listing each CDR3 protein once. In the table there are around 480,000 distinct CDR3 sequences, 11% to 15% of which are singletons. This CDR3 comprises 14 residues. These data come from a study of identical twins. Study observations and caveats: Donors were not followed over many years; analysis was cross-sectional. Within beta out-of-frame sequences, the excess sharing observed between twins was weaker. Within cord blood, abundant beta clonotypes carried fewer insertions, but memory repertoires showed no such trend.

The same specimen was also included in a second study, on yellow fever vaccine responses in identical twins.

This clonotype was obtained from a woman aged 18-35 years in good health. The chain combines TRBV21-1 with TRBJ1-1. TRBV21-1 is termed a pseudogene. The sample comprised CD4+ T cells sorted from blood. CDR3 sequence (DNA): TGTGCCAGCACCCCGAGGGTCCCCAACACTGAAGCTTTCTTT. This translates into CASTPRVPNTEAFF.